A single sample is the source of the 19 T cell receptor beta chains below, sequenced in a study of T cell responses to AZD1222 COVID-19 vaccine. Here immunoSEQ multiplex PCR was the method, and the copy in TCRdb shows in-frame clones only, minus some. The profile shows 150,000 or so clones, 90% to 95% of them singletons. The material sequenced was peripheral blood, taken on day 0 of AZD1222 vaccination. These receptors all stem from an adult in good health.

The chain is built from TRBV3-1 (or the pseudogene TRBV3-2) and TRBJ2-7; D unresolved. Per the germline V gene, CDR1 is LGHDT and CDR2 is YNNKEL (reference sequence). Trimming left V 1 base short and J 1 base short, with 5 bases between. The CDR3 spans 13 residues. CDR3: CASSQVRSYEQYF. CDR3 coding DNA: TGTGCCAGCAGCCAAGTAAGGTCCTACGAGCAGTACTTC.

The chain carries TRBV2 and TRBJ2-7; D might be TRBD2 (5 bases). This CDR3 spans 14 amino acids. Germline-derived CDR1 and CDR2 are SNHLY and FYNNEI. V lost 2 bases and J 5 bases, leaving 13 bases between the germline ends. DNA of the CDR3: TGTGCCAGCAGTGAAACTAGGGCAGGAGACGAGCAGTACTTC. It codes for CASSETRAGDEQYF.

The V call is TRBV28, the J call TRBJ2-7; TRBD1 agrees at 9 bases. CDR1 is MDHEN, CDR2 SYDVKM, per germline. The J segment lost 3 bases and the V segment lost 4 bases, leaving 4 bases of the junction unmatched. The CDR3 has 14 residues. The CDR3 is CASSSTGGRYEQYF. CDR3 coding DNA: TGTGCCAGCAGTTCAACAGGGGGCCGCTACGAGCAGTACTTC.

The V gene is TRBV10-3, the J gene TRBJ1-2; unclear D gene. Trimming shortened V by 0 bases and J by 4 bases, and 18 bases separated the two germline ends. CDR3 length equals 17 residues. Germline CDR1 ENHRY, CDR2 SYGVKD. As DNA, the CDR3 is TGTGCCATCAGTGAGTCCCCCGACCGCAGGACCGTCTATGGCTACACCTTC. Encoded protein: CAISESPDRRTVYGYTF.

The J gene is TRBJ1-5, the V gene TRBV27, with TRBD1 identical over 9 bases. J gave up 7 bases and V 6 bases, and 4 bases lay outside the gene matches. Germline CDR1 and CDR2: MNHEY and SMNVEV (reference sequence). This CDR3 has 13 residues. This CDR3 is CASSWTGDQPQHF. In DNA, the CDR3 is TGTGCCAGCAGCTGGACAGGGGACCAGCCCCAGCATTTT.

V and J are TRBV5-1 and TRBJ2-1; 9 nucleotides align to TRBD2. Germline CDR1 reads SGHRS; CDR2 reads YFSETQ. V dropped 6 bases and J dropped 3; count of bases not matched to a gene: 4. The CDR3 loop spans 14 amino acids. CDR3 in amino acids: CASTRAGGYNEQFF. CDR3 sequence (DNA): TGCGCCAGCACCCGAGCGGGAGGCTACAATGAGCAGTTCTTC.

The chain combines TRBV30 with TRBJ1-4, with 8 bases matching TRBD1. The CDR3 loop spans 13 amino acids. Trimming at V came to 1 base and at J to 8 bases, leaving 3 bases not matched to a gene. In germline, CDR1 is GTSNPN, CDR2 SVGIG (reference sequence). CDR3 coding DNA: TGTGCCTGGAGTGGGACAGGGAAAGAAAAACTGTTTTTT. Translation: CAWSGTGKEKLFF.

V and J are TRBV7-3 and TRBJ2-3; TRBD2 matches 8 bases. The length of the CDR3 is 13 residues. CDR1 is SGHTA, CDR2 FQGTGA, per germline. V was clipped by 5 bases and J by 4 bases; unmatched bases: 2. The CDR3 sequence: CASSRSGADTQYF. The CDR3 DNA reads TGTGCCAGCAGCCGTAGCGGGGCAGATACGCAGTATTTT.

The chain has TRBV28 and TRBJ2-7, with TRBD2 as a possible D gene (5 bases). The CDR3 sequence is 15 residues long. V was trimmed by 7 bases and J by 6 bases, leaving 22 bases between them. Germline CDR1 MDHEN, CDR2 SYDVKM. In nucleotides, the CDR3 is TGTGCCAGCACCCAATTGACTAAGATTCGAGGCGAGCAGTACTTC. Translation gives CASTQLTKIRGEQYF.

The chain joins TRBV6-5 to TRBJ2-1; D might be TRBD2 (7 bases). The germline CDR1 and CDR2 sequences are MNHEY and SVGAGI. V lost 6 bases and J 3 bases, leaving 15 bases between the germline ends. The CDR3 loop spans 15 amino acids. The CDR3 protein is CASRTGRVGYNEQFF. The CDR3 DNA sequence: TGTGCCAGCAGAACAGGGAGGGTTGGCTACAATGAGCAGTTCTTC.

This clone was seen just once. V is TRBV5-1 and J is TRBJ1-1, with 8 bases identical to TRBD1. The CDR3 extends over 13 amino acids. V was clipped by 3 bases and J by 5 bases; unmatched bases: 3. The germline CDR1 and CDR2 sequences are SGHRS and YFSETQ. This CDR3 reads CASSSQGGTEAFF. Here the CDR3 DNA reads TGCGCCAGCAGCTCACAGGGGGGGACTGAAGCTTTCTTT.

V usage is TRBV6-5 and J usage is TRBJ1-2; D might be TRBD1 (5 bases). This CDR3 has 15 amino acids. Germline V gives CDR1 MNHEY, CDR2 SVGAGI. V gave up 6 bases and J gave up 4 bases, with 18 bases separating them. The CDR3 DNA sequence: TGTGCCAGCAGACCGGGTTGGGGGGGAGGCTATGGCTACACCTTC. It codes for CASRPGWGGGYGYTF.

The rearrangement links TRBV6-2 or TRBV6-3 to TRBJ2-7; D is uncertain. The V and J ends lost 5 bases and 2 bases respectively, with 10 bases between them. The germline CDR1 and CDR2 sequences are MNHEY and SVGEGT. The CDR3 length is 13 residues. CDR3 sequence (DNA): TGTGCCAGCAGTGCCCGACTGGCCTACGAGCAGTACTTC. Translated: CASSARLAYEQYF.

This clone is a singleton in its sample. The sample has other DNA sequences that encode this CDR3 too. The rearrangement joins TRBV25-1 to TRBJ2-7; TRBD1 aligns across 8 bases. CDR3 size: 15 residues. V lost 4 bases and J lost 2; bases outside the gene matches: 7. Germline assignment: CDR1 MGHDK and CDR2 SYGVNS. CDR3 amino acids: CASSVSGTGPYEQYF. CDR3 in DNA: TGTGCCAGCAGTGTATCCGGGACAGGTCCCTACGAGCAGTACTTC.

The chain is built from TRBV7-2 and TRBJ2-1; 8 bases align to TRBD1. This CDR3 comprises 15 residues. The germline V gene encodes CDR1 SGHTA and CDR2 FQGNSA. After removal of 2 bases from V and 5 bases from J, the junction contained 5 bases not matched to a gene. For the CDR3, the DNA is TGTGCCAGCAGCTTAAGAGGACAGGGACACAATGAGCAGTTCTTC. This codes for CASSLRGQGHNEQFF.

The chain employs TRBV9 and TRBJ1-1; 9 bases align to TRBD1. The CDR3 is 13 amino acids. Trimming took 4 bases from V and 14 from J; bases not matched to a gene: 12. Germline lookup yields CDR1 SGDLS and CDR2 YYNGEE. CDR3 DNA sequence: TGTGCCAGCAGCTGGGACAGGGATCACCCAGAATTCTTT. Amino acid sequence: CASSWDRDHPEFF.

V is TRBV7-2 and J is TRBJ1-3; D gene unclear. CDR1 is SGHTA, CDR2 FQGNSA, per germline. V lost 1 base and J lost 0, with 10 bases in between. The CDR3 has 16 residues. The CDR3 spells CASSLGPPFSGNTIYF. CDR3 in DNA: TGTGCCAGCAGCTTAGGCCCTCCCTTCTCTGGAAACACCATATATTTT. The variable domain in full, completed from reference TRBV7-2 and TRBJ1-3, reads GAGVSQSPSNKVTEKGKDVELRCDPISGHTALYWYRQSLGQGLEFLIYFQGNSAPDKSGLPSDRFSAERTGGSVSTLTIQRTQQEDSAVYLCASSLGPPFSGNTIYFGEGSWLTVV.

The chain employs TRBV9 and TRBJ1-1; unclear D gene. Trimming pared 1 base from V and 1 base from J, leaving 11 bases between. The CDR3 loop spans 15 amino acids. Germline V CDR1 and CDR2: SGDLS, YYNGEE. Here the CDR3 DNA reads TGTGCCAGCAGCGTAACGAACAGCCCGAACACTGAAGCTTTCTTT. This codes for CASSVTNSPNTEAFF.

The CDR3 here is CASSLYGVGSSYNEQFF. CDR3 DNA: TGTGCCAGCAGCTTGTACGGGGTGGGGAGCTCCTACAATGAGCAGTTCTTC. V and J are TRBV5-4 and TRBJ2-1, with D tentatively TRBD2 (5 bases). Germline values: CDR1 SGHNT, CDR2 YYREEE (reference sequence). V was shortened by 1 base and J by 0 bases, with 14 bases between the two germline ends. The CDR3 is 17 residues long.